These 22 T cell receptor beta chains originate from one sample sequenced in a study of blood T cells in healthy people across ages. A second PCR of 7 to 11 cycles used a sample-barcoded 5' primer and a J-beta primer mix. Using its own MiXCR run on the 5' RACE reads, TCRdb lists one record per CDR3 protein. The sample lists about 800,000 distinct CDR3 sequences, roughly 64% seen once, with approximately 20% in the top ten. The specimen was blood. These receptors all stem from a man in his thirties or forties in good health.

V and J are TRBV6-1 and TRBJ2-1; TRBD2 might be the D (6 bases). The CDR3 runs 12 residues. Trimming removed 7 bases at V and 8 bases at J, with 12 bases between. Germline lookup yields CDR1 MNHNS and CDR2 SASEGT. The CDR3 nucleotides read TGTGCCAGCACCGAAAGACTAGATGAGCAGTTCTTC. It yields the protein CASTERLDEQFF.

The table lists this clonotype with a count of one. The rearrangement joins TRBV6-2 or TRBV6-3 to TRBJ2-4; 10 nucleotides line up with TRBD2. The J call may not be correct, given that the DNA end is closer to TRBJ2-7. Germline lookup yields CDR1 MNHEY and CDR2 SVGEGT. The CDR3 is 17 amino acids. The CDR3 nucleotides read TGTGCCAGCAGTTACTCTTCGACGCTAGCGGGAGTGGTCGAGCAGTACTTC. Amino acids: CASSYSSTLAGVVEQYF.

CDR3 loop: CASSLRGTAETQYF. CDR3 DNA: TGTGCCAGCAGTTTAAGAGGAACGGCGGAGACCCAGTACTTC. The V gene is TRBV28, the J gene TRBJ2-5; D not certain. The germline gives CDR1 MDHEN, CDR2 SYDVKM. There are 14 residues in the CDR3. Trimming took 2 bases from V and 5 from J, leaving 12 bases between them.

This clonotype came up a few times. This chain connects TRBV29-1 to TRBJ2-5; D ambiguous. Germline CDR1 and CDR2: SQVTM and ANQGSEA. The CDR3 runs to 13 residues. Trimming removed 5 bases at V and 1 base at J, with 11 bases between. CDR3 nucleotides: TGCAGCGTTACTCGAATCAGCCAAGAGACCCAGTACTTC. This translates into CSVTRISQETQYF.

CDR3 amino acids: CASSKRGAKDTQYF. Here the CDR3 DNA reads TGTGCCAGCAGCAAACGGGGGGCGAAGGATACGCAGTATTTT. This chain joins TRBV9 and TRBJ2-3, with a tentative D call TRBD2 (7 bases). The CDR3 contains 14 residues. CDR1 and CDR2 (germline): SGDLS, YYNGEE. V was trimmed by 4 bases and J by 6 bases, leaving 15 bases between them.

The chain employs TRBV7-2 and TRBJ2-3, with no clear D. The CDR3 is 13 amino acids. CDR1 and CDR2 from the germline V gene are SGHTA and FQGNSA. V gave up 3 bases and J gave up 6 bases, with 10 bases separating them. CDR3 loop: CASSFLENDTQYF. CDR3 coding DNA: TGTGCCAGCAGCTTTCTTGAAAACGATACGCAGTATTTT.

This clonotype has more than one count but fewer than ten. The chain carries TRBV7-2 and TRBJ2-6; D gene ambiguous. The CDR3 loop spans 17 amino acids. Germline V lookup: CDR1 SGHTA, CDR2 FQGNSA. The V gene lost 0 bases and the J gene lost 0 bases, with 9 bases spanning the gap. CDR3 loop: CASSLAMAPSGANVLTF. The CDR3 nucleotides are TGTGCCAGCAGCTTAGCGATGGCCCCCTCTGGGGCCAACGTCCTGACTTTC.

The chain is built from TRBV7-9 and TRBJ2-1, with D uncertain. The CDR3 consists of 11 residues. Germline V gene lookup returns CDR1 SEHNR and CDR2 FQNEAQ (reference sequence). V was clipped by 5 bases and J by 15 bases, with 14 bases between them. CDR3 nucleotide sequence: TGTGCCAGCAGCCCAATATTCTTGCCGTTCTTC. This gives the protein CASSPIFLPFF.

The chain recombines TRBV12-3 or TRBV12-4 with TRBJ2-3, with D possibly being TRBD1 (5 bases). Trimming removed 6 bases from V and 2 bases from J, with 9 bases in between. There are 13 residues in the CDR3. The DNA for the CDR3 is TGTGCCAGCAGGGACAAACACACAGATACGCAGTATTTT. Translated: CASRDKHTDTQYF.

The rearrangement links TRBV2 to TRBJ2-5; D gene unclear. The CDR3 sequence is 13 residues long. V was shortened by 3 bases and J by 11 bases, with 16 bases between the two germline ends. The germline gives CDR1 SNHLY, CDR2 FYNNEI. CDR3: CASSDGSNFGQYF. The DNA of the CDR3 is TGTGCCAGCAGTGACGGTTCCAACTTCGGGCAGTACTTC.

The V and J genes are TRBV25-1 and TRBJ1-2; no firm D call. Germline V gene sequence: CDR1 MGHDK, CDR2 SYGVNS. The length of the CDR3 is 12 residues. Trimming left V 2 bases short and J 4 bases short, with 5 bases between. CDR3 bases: TGTGCCAGCAGTGAACGCCTCTATGGCTACACCTTC. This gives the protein CASSERLYGYTF.

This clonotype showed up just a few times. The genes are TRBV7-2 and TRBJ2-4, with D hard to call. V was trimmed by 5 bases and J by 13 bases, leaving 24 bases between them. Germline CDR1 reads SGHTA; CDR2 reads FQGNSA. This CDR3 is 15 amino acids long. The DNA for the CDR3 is TGTGCCAGCAGCCCCCTGGCGGCTCCCCTCCTGGAGCAGTACTTC. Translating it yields CASSPLAAPLLEQYF. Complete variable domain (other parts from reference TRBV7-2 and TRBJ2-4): GAGVSQSPSNKVTEKGKDVELRCDPISGHTALYWYRQSLGQGLEFLIYFQGNSAPDKSGLPSDRFSAERTGGSVSTLTIQRTQQEDSAVYLCASSPLAAPLLEQYFGAGTRLSVL.

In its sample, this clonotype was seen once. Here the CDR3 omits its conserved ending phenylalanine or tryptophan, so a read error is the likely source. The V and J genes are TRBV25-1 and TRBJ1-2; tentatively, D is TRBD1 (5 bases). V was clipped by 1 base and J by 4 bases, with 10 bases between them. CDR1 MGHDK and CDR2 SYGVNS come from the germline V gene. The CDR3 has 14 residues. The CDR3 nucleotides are TGTGCCAGCAGTGAATCGGGGGTTAGCTATGGCTACACCTAC. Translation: CASSESGVSYGYTY.

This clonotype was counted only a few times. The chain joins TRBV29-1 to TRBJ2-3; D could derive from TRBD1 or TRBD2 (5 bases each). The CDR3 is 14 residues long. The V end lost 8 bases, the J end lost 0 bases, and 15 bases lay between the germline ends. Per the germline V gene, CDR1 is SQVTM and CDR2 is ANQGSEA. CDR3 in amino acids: CSSTRGASTDTQYF. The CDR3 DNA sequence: TGCAGCTCGACAAGAGGGGCAAGCACAGATACGCAGTATTTT.

The CDR3 DNA reads as TGTGCCAGCAGTTATGGCAGGGAGTATGATGAGCAGTTCTTC. Its protein product is CASSYGREYDEQFF. The V call is TRBV6-5, the J call TRBJ2-1; D may be TRBD1 or TRBD2 (5 bases each). Germline values: CDR1 MNHEY, CDR2 SVGAGI. The CDR3 contains 14 residues. V lost 3 bases and J 8 bases, leaving 14 bases between the germline ends.

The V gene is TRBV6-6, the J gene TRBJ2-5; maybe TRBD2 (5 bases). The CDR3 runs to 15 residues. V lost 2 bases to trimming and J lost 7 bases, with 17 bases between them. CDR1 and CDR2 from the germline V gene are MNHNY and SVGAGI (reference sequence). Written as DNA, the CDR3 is TGTGCCAGCAGTTACGCGGGCGTTAGCGAAAGGACCCAGTACTTC. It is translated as CASSYAGVSERTQYF.

In DNA form, the CDR3 reads TGTGCCAGCAGCCCCCTGAGCGGGAGACTGCGGGGCGACCAGTACTTC. Translated: CASSPLSGRLRGDQYF. The chain recombines TRBV28 with TRBJ2-7; 8 nucleotides align to TRBD2. There are 16 residues in the CDR3. The ends lost 6 bases at V and 10 bases at J; junction bases unmatched: 20. CDR1 and CDR2 (germline): MDHEN, SYDVKM.

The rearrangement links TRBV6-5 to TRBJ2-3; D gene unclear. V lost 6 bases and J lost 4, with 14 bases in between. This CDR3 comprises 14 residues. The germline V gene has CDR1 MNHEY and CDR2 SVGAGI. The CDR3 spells CASRRTVLADTQYF. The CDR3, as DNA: TGTGCCAGCAGACGTACAGTTTTGGCAGATACGCAGTATTTT.

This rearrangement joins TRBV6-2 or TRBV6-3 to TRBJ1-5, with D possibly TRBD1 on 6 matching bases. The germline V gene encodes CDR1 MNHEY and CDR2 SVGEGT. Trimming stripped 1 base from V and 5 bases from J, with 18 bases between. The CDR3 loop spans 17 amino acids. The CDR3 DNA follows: TGTGCCAGCAGTTACTTTAGGGGGGGGTCCCCCGATCAGCCCCAGCATTTT. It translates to CASSYFRGGSPDQPQHF.

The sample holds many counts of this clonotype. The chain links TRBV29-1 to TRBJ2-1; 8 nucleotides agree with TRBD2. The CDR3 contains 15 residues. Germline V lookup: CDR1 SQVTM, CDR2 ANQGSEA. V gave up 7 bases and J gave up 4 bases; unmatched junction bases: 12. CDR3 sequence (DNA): TGCAGCGCCGACGCGGGGGGATCTCTTTACAATGAGCAGTTCTTC. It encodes CSADAGGSLYNEQFF.

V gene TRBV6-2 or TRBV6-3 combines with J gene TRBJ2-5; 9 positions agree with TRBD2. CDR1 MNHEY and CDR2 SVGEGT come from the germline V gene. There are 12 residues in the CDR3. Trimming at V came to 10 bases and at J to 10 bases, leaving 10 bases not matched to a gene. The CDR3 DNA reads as TGTGCCACCCTCGGGACTAGCCGACTCCAGTACTTC. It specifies CATLGTSRLQYF.

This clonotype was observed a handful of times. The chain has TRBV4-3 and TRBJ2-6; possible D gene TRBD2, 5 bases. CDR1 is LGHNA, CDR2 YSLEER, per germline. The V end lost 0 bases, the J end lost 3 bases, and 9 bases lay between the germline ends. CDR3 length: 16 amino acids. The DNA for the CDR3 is TGCGCCAGCAGCCAAGAATACGGGGTTGGGGCCAACGTCCTGACTTTC. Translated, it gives CASSQEYGVGANVLTF.